This T cell receptor (beta chain) came from a study of cytomegalovirus exposure and HLA in healthy donors. At the level of the study: Within the Caucasian-associated ancestry cluster were more than 75% of the approximately 400 genotyped donors. Findings and limits, study-wide: The dataset shows that most TCR sequences were rare, while some public TCRs occurred in many donors. In an earlier analysis, in 620 or so donors, most V segments appeared productive either ~87% or ~30% of the time.

PCR was performed using 60 Vbeta and 13 Jbeta primers. The assay was immunoSEQ multiplex PCR, and TCRdb's table has in-frame clones only and misses some. The profile shows roughly 120,000 clones, roughly 86% of them singletons. In its sample, this clone was seen once. Its antigen remains unidentified. The sample taken for sequencing was PBMCs. The TCR was taken from a middle-aged man in good health and CMV-seronegative.

The CDR3 sequence: CASSSQNVGGVYNEQFF. The CDR3 nucleotides read TGTGCCAGCAGTTCACAGAATGTGGGCGGGGTCTACAATGAGCAGTTCTTC. V usage is TRBV25-1 and J usage is TRBJ2-1; tentatively, D is TRBD2 (6 bases). Germline values: CDR1 MGHDK, CDR2 SYGVNS. This CDR3 is 17 amino acids long. V was cut by 5 bases and J by 3 bases, with 20 bases left in between.